These T cell receptor beta chains were read from a single sample in a study of blood T cell repertoires in COVID-19. Repertoires were generated with immunoSEQ multiplex PCR, while TCRdb's copy carries only in-frame clones and drops some. The sample carries 85,000 to 110,000 clones, roughly 90% recorded once. Sequences were obtained from peripheral blood. These receptors all come from a woman aged 55 to 70 with acute or convalescent COVID-19. CDR3s include the opening cysteine and the closing phenylalanine or tryptophan. A D gene is named only where the DNA matches it firmly. A clone size is listed for some rows: how often the clone was seen (once, few, many), or a class if it is expanded.

TRBV7-8	TRBJ2-6	-	-	CASSRALSGANVLTF	TGTGCCAGCAGCCGGGCCCTCTCTGGGGCCAACGTCCTGACTTTC
TRBV28	TRBJ2-1	TRBD2	-	CASRLAGGPVDEQFF	TGTGCCAGCAGACTAGCGGGAGGGCCCGTGGATGAGCAGTTCTTC
TRBV9	TRBJ2-1	TRBD2	-	CASSVATSLAGGNEQFF	TGTGCCAGCAGCGTAGCTACCAGCCTAGCGGGAGGTAATGAGCAGTTCTTC
TRBV6-5	TRBJ1-6	-	-	CASADTLRSPLHF	TGTGCCAGCGCGGACACCTTAAGATCACCCCTCCACTTT
TRBV7-9	TRBJ1-1	-	once	CASSHQGSEAFF	TGTGCCAGCAGCCACCAGGGATCTGAAGCTTTCTTT
TRBV7-9	TRBJ2-1	-	-	CASSRDNYNEQFF	TGTGCCAGCAGCCGGGACAACTACAATGAGCAGTTCTTC
TRBV6-5	TRBJ1-2	-	-	CASRESTNYGYTF	TGTGCCAGCAGGGAGTCTACTAACTATGGCTACACCTTC
TRBV5-8	TRBJ2-1	TRBD1	-	CASSLEPGTGANEQFF	TGTGCCAGCAGCTTGGAACCCGGGACAGGAGCAAATGAGCAGTTCTTC
TRBV11-3	TRBJ2-1	TRBD2	-	CASSQEAGINEQFF	TGTGCCAGCAGCCAAGAAGCGGGAATTAATGAGCAGTTCTTC
TRBV11-2	TRBJ1-4	-	-	CASSFGTTTNEKLFF	TGTGCCAGCAGCTTCGGGACAACAACTAATGAAAAACTGTTTTTT
TRBV5-1	TRBJ2-2	TRBD2	-	CASSLGSSSGSRELFF	TGCGCCAGCAGCTTGGGATCTTCTAGCGGGAGCAGGGAGCTGTTTTTT
TRBV7-2	TRBJ1-5	-	once	CASSLGTMGNQPQHF	TGTGCCAGCAGCCTTGGGACAATGGGCAATCAGCCCCAGCATTTT
TRBV18	TRBJ2-3	-	once	CASSRSRAGDTQYF	TGTGCCAGCTCACGAAGCAGGGCAGGGGATACGCAGTATTTT
TRBV7-8	TRBJ1-1	-	-	CASSLQGRGNTEAFF	TGTGCCAGCAGCTTACAGGGAAGGGGGAACACTGAAGCTTTCTTT
TRBV5-1	TRBJ2-3	TRBD2	-	CASSNGLADYTDTQYF	TGCGCCAGCAGCAACGGACTAGCTGATTACACAGATACGCAGTATTTT
TRBV19	TRBJ2-7	-	-	CATKQPGREQYF	TGTGCCACCAAACAGCCCGGCCGCGAGCAGTACTTC
TRBV13	TRBJ2-5	-	-	CASSLVGGQETQYF	TGTGCCAGCAGCTTAGTCGGGGGCCAAGAGACCCAGTACTTC
TRBV7-3	TRBJ1-6	-	once	CASSFQGQNSPLHF	TGTGCCAGCAGCTTCCAGGGGCAAAATTCACCCCTCCACTTT
TRBV5-1	TRBJ1-2	-	once	CASSLGQYNYGYTF	TGCGCCAGCAGCTTGGGACAGTATAACTATGGCTACACCTTC
TRBV19	TRBJ1-2	TRBD1	-	CASIRTGGNYGYTF	TGTGCCAGTATAAGGACAGGGGGCAACTATGGCTACACCTTC
TRBV14	TRBJ1-6	TRBD1	-	CASSQKQGNSPLHF	TGTGCCAGCAGCCAAAAACAGGGGAATTCACCCCTCCACTTT
TRBV18	TRBJ2-2	-	-	CASSPGLQAGELFF	TGTGCCAGCTCACCCGGACTTCAGGCCGGGGAGCTGTTTTTT
TRBV19	TRBJ2-5	-	-	CASSIYRPGYGGTQETQYF	TGTGCCAGTAGTATTTACAGGCCAGGGTACGGGGGTACCCAAGAGACCCAGTACTTC
TRBV3-1/TRBV3-2	TRBJ2-1	TRBD2	-	CASSQGTRNEQFF	TGTGCCAGCAGCCAAGGGACTAGGAATGAGCAGTTCTTC
TRBV9	TRBJ1-5	-	-	CASSVGLDSNQPQHF	TGTGCCAGCAGCGTCGGTCTCGATAGCAATCAGCCCCAGCATTTT